This T cell receptor beta chain originates from a study of radiation and T cells in renal cell carcinoma. Documented time point: baseline pretreatment blood. The treatment: 15 Gy SBRT to primary tumor, nephrectomy 4 weeks later. After SBRT, blood was collected at 2 and 4 weeks, plus baseline. The tumor was a clear cell renal cell carcinoma. CDR1 and CDR2 from the germline V gene are MNHEY and SMNVEV (reference sequence). CDR3 size: 13 residues. Trimming removed 8 bases from V and 10 bases from J; junction bases left unmatched: 6. Assay: immunoSEQ multiplex PCR; the TCRdb copy retains only in-frame clones and omits some. The sample includes tens of thousands of clones, approximately 80% of them seen just once. This clone appeared a single time.

This chain joins TRBV27 and TRBJ1-6; TRBD1 agrees at 9 bases. The sample in question was blood, obtained from a patient whose treatment included radiotherapy and nephrectomy. The sequence came from a man in his sixties with renal cell carcinoma. The CDR3 DNA follows: TGTGCCAGCGGCACAGGGGGCTGGTCACCCCTCCACTTT. Translation: CASGTGGWSPLHF.